The 21 T cell receptor beta chains below all came from one sample that was sequenced in a study of Graves' ophthalmopathy and Graves' hyperthyroidism. TCR beta CDR3 regions were amplified from RNA transcripts. An opening RT-PCR round employed HTBI primers and preceded a second-round multiplex PCR. TCRdb called the multiplex PCR reads again in MiXCR, with one record for every CDR3 protein. The sample has about 700,000 distinct CDR3 sequences; about two fifths are singletons. The sequencing input was peripheral blood. The receptors were sampled from an adult man with Graves' ophthalmopathy.

This clonotype was seen more than once but under ten times. The chain joins TRBV10-3 to TRBJ2-5; the match to TRBD2 covers 11 bases. V lost 0 bases to trimming and J lost 5 bases; unmatched junction nucleotides: 11. The CDR3 length is 18 residues. CDR1 ENHRY and CDR2 SYGVKD come from the germline V gene. In DNA, the CDR3 is TGTGCCATCAGTGAGTCGACCGCCCTAGCGGGAGGATGGGAGACCCAGTACTTC. Translation gives CAISESTALAGGWETQYF.

This chain joins TRBV19 and TRBJ2-2; D may be TRBD2 (6 bases). The CDR3 spans 16 residues. The V end lost 3 bases, the J end lost 4 bases, and 15 bases lay between the germline ends. The germline gives CDR1 LNHDA, CDR2 SQIVND (reference sequence). CDR3 protein: CASSIWMGRSTGELFF. The DNA for the CDR3 is TGTGCCAGTAGTATCTGGATGGGGAGGAGCACCGGGGAGCTGTTTTTT.

This clonotype came up many times. CDR3 sequence reads: CASSQTGGTEAFF. For the CDR3, the DNA is TGTGCCAGCAGCCAGACAGGGGGCACTGAAGCTTTCTTT. The rearrangement joins TRBV14 to TRBJ1-1; TRBD1 aligns across 9 bases. The germline V gene encodes CDR1 SGHDN and CDR2 FVKESK. The CDR3 totals 13 residues. The J segment lost 4 bases and the V segment lost 3 bases, leaving 0 bases of the junction unmatched.

Note on this clonotype: A junction boundary mismatches the germline segment, possibly from a read error. The genes are TRBV19 and TRBJ1-3; 9 bases are a match to TRBD1. The CDR3 runs 15 residues. Germline assignment: CDR1 LNHDA and CDR2 SQIVND (reference sequence). The CDR3 DNA follows: TGTGTCAGTAGTACGACAGGGGGCTCTGGAAACACCATATATTTT. It is translated as CVSSTTGGSGNTIYF.

This clonotype was recorded many times. The chain is built from TRBV7-2 and TRBJ1-5; maybe TRBD1 (5 bases). Trimming left V 2 bases short and J 1 base short, with 15 bases between. Looked up from germline, CDR1 is SGHTA and CDR2 is FQGNSA. The CDR3 contains 17 residues. For the CDR3, the DNA is TGTGCCAGCAGCTTAACCTTTTCGGGACTGAGCAATCAGCCCCAGCATTTT. This codes for CASSLTFSGLSNQPQHF.

The chain joins TRBV7-2 to TRBJ1-5; possible D gene TRBD1, 5 bases. Germline V gene sequence: CDR1 SGHTA, CDR2 FQGNSA. This CDR3 comprises 14 residues. Trimming stripped 2 bases from V and 11 bases from J, with 16 bases between. The CDR3: CASSLTQGPETQHF. CDR3 nucleotides: TGTGCCAGCAGCTTAACTCAGGGACCGGAGACCCAGCATTTT.

In regard to this clonotype: A much larger clonotype is one base distant, so this may be a read error. The chain has TRBV6-5 and TRBJ1-4, with no clear D. The CDR3 is made up of 14 amino acids. CDR1 and CDR2 from the germline V gene are MNHEY and SVGAGI. The V end was cut by 2 bases, the J end by 10 bases, with 14 bases between. The CDR3 DNA is TGTGCCAGCAGTTACGGTGGAGGTGAAGGAAAACTGTTTTTT. Its protein is CASSYGGGEGKLFF.

The gene calls are TRBV25-1 and TRBJ2-7; tentatively, D is TRBD1 (5 bases). In germline, CDR1 is MGHDK, CDR2 SYGVNS. The CDR3 extends over 12 amino acids. The germline V and J ends were trimmed by 4 bases and 9 bases, with 13 bases remaining between them. In DNA, the CDR3 is TGTGCCAGCAGTGCATCGGCAACAGGGCAGTACTTC. Translation: CASSASATGQYF.

In this sample, this clonotype turned up many times. The chain recombines TRBV7-8 with TRBJ1-4; tentatively, D is TRBD1 (6 bases). CDR1 and CDR2 from the germline V gene are SGHVS and FQNEAQ. The V end was cut by 1 base, the J end by 1 base, with 10 bases between. The CDR3 runs 16 residues. The DNA of the CDR3 is TGTGCCAGCAGCTTAGGGGAGGGGGGAACTAATGAAAAACTGTTTTTT. The encoded protein is CASSLGEGGTNEKLFF.

Of note for this clonotype: A much larger clone lies a single base off, so this may be a read error. This sequence joins TRBV19 and TRBJ1-1, with a possible D match to TRBD1 (5 bases). Germline CDR1 LNHDA, CDR2 SQIVND (reference sequence). This CDR3 contains 13 residues. Trimming pared 6 bases from V and 8 bases from J, leaving 16 bases between. The CDR3 DNA sequence: TGTGCCAGTAGACTCCCGGGGACGGGGGAAGCTTTCTTT. Amino acids: CASRLPGTGEAFF.

J is TRBJ1-5 and V is TRBV15; D perhaps matches TRBD1 (5 bases). Per germline, CDR1 LNHNV and CDR2 YYDKDF (reference sequence). The CDR3 runs to 15 residues. Trimming took off 0 bases at V and 3 bases at J, with 9 bases between the two ends. The CDR3 DNA follows: TGTGCCACCAGCAGAGATCTGGGACCCAATCAGCCCCAGCATTTT. This translates into CATSRDLGPNQPQHF.

Of note for this clonotype: A much larger clone sits a single nucleotide away, making a read error possible. J is TRBJ1-6 and V is TRBV20-1; weak D call: TRBD1 (6 bases). Trimming stripped 5 bases from V and 6 bases from J, with 11 bases between. CDR1 DFQATT and CDR2 SNEGSKA come from the germline V gene (reference sequence). CDR3 length equals 13 residues. This CDR3 reads CSAQGGSNSPLHF. CDR3 DNA sequence: TGCAGTGCTCAAGGGGGGAGTAATTCACCCCTCCACTTT.

This clonotype appeared a single time. An end of the junction does not agree with germline; a read error may underlie this. The chain couples TRBV24-1 to TRBJ1-6; 9 positions match TRBD1. The CDR3 spans 16 residues. The germline CDR1 and CDR2 sequences are KGHDR and SFDVKD. This CDR3 reads CATSDSEDRGNSPPHF. CDR3 coding DNA: TGTGCCACCAGTGACTCCGAGGACAGGGGTAATTCACCCCCCCACTTT.

This clonotype was seen repeatedly, ten times or more. The chain is built from TRBV5-1 and TRBJ1-4, with D possibly matching TRBD1 (5 bases). V lost 4 bases to trimming and J lost 5 bases, with 18 bases between them. CDR1 SGHRS and CDR2 YFSETQ come from the germline V gene. The CDR3 is made up of 16 amino acids. The CDR3 nucleotides read TGCGCCAGCAGCGTGGCCCCAGGGCAAAACAATGAAAAACTGTTTTTT. It yields the protein CASSVAPGQNNEKLFF.

Details on this clonotype: A junction boundary mismatches the germline segment, possibly from a read error. The V gene is TRBV7-2, the J gene TRBJ1-4; the match to TRBD1 covers 9 bases. This CDR3 comprises 14 residues. CDR1 and CDR2 from the germline V gene are SGHTA and FQGNSA. CDR3 DNA sequence: TGTGCCAGCAGGCAGGGACAGGGAATAGGGGAACTGCTTTTT. The encoded protein is CASRQGQGIGELLF.

As regards this clonotype: The junction differs from germline at one of its ends, possibly a read error. The chain has TRBV10-2 and TRBJ1-6, with 12 bases lining up with TRBD1. The CDR3 consists of 15 residues. Germline V CDR1 and CDR2: WSHSY, SAAADI. The CDR3 coding sequence is TGTGCCAGCTCACCGGGACAGGGGGCTCGTTCACCCCTCCACTTT. This translates into CASSPGQGARSPLHF.

This clonotype was seen repeatedly, ten times or more. In nucleotides, the CDR3 is TGTGCCAGTAGTATGGAAGGAGAAGCTTTCTTT. The encoded protein is CASSMEGEAFF. The V and J genes are TRBV19 and TRBJ1-1; D call uncertain. CDR1 is LNHDA, CDR2 SQIVND, per germline (reference sequence). The CDR3 sequence is 11 residues long. V was cut by 3 bases and J by 8 bases, with 7 bases left in between.

The rearrangement joins TRBV5-4 to TRBJ1-1; no firm D call. Trimming pared 4 bases from V and 0 bases from J, leaving 13 bases between. The germline V gene encodes CDR1 SGHNT and CDR2 YYREEE (reference sequence). CDR3 size: 15 residues. The CDR3 spells CASSPSSGMNTEAFF. The CDR3 DNA is TGTGCCAGCAGCCCCTCGTCGGGAATGAACACTGAAGCTTTCTTT.

This clonotype was observed a handful of times. This chain joins TRBV11-3 and TRBJ2-5; D tentatively reads TRBD1 or TRBD2 (5 bases each). The CDR3 consists of 16 residues. Germline CDR1 SGHNT, CDR2 YENEEA. V dropped 3 bases and J dropped 5 bases, with 19 bases sitting between them. The CDR3, as DNA: TGTGCCAGCAGCTTTGGGTGGAGTGGGGGAGTGGAGACCCAGTACTTC. Its translation: CASSFGWSGGVETQYF.

At least ten counts were recorded for this clonotype. The chain combines TRBV20-1 with TRBJ2-5; 8 positions agree with TRBD1. V shed 6 bases and J 4 bases; nucleotides not matched to a gene: 7. Germline values: CDR1 DFQATT, CDR2 SNEGSKA (reference sequence). The CDR3 sequence is 13 residues long. DNA of the CDR3: TGCAGTGCCCGGACAGGGAAGGGAGAGACCCAGTACTTC. It encodes CSARTGKGETQYF.

This clonotype was seen a handful of times. The chain has TRBV6-2 or TRBV6-3 and TRBJ2-2; weak D call: TRBD2 (5 bases). CDR1 and CDR2 from the germline V gene are MNHEY and SVGEGT. The CDR3 extends over 16 amino acids. Trimming removed 7 bases at V and 1 base at J, with 16 bases between. CDR3 sequence: CASISWERLNTGELFF. The CDR3 bases are TGTGCCAGCATTTCCTGGGAGCGGCTGAACACCGGGGAGCTGTTTTTT.